A single sample is the source of the 23 T cell receptor beta chains below, sequenced in a study of T-cell reconstitution after alpha-beta-depleted transplantation in children. It was with unique molecular identifiers that the TCRbeta library was prepared. TCRdb passed the PCR reads through MiXCR, listing each CDR3 protein once. The sample records around 120,000 distinct CDR3 sequences, roughly 24% being singletons. The sample in question was PBMCs, mostly from graft donor cells, obtained 180 days after TCRalphabeta/CD19-depleted stem cell transplant. Receptors originate from a male patient between 2 and 9 years old who had a stem cell transplant for chronic granulomatous disease, so the T cells may come from the graft donor.

V and J are TRBV4-3 and TRBJ1-5; no clear D. V was shortened by 0 bases and J by 3 bases, with 6 bases between the two germline ends. The CDR3 is made up of 14 amino acids. Germline-derived CDR1 and CDR2 are LGHNA and YSLEER. This CDR3 reads CASSQDRFNQPQHF. The CDR3 DNA reads TGCGCCAGCAGCCAAGACAGGTTCAATCAGCCCCAGCATTTT.

This clonotype was counted at least ten times. This rearrangement joins TRBV6-4 to TRBJ2-3, with D possibly being TRBD1 (6 bases). CDR3 length: 15 amino acids. Germline-derived CDR1 and CDR2 are MRHNA and SNTAGT. Trimming removed 4 bases from V and 2 bases from J, with 13 bases in between. In nucleotides, the CDR3 is TGTGCCAGCAGTGGCTTCAGGGGAACCACAGATACGCAGTATTTT. This encodes CASSGFRGTTDTQYF.

With respect to this clonotype: One base away lies a much larger clone, so this may be a sequencing read error. This chain connects TRBV7-2 to TRBJ2-2; D possibly corresponds to TRBD2 (5 bases). In germline, CDR1 is SGHTA, CDR2 FQGNSA. CDR3 length: 12 residues. CDR3 DNA: TGTGCCAGGAGCTTAGGAGGTGTCGAGCTGTTTTTT. This translates into CARSLGGVELFF.

This clonotype has ten or more counts. The gene calls are TRBV5-1 and TRBJ2-7; 7 bases are a match to TRBD2. Per the germline V gene, CDR1 is SGHRS and CDR2 is YFSETQ. The CDR3 extends over 16 amino acids. Trimming took 6 bases from V and 1 from J; bases not matched to a gene: 13. CDR3 in DNA: TGCGCCAGCACCCCGGGGGGTTTAGGGTCATCCTACGAGCAGTACTTC. Translating it yields CASTPGGLGSSYEQYF.

This clonotype was seen more than once but under ten times. The chain recombines TRBV12-3 or TRBV12-4 with TRBJ2-2; TRBD2 matches at 8 bases. The CDR3 runs 13 residues. V dropped 5 bases and J dropped 8; count of bases not matched to a gene: 4. The CDR3 spells CASSLGLAGELFF. The CDR3 DNA reads TGTGCCAGCAGTCTCGGACTAGCTGGGGAGCTGTTTTTT.

This clonotype occurred many times. V usage is TRBV5-1 and J usage is TRBJ1-3; TRBD1 might be the D (5 bases). CDR3 size: 17 residues. V gave up 1 base and J gave up 2 bases, with 16 bases separating them. Germline loops: CDR1 SGHRS, CDR2 YFSETQ. The CDR3 is CASSLNDYTGAGNTIYF. CDR3 DNA: TGCGCCAGCAGCTTGAACGATTATACAGGAGCTGGAAACACCATATATTTT. Filled out from reference TRBV5-1 and TRBJ1-3, the complete variable domain reads KAGVTQTPRYLIKTRGQQVTLSCSPISGHRSVSWYQQTPGQGLQFLFEYFSETQRNKGNFPGRFSGRQFSNSRSEMNVSTLELGDSALYLCASSLNDYTGAGNTIYFGEGSWLTVV.

The CDR3 loop reads CSARDPRGLGSNQPQHF. CDR3 DNA: TGCAGTGCTAGAGATCCCCGGGGTCTCGGCAGCAATCAGCCCCAGCATTTT. The chain employs TRBV20-1 and TRBJ1-5; unclear D gene. There are 17 residues in the CDR3. CDR1 and CDR2 from the germline V gene are DFQATT and SNEGSKA (reference sequence). V was cut by 0 bases and J by 1 base, with 16 bases left in between.

This chain links TRBV20-1 with TRBJ1-1; D not resolved. The CDR3 has 11 amino acids. Looked up from germline, CDR1 is DFQATT and CDR2 is SNEGSKA (reference sequence). Trimming shortened V by 7 bases and J by 0 bases, and 6 bases separated the two germline ends. Here the CDR3 DNA reads TGCAGTGAGCAGATGAACACTGAAGCTTTCTTT. This encodes CSEQMNTEAFF.

There are a few counts of this clonotype. This chain links TRBV20-1 with TRBJ1-4, with TRBD1 identical over 8 bases. Germline values: CDR1 DFQATT, CDR2 SNEGSKA (reference sequence). V lost 0 bases and J lost 12; bases outside the gene matches: 9. This CDR3 has 14 amino acids. The CDR3 loop is CSARDRRTGMELFF. The CDR3 DNA reads as TGCAGTGCTAGAGATAGGAGGACAGGGATGGAACTGTTTTTT.

This clonotype was picked up a small number of times. This chain connects TRBV7-2 to TRBJ2-7, with D tentatively TRBD2 (5 bases). The CDR3 contains 18 residues. CDR1 and CDR2 (germline): SGHTA, FQGNSA. Trimming removed 0 bases at V and 1 base at J, with 19 bases between. The CDR3 coding sequence is TGTGCCAGCAGCTTAGCGCTAGCACGGACGGTAGTTTCCTACGAGCAGTACTTC. It translates to CASSLALARTVVSYEQYF.

This clonotype was seen more than once but under ten times. The gene calls are TRBV29-1 and TRBJ1-2; D might be TRBD1 (5 bases). V lost 7 bases, J lost 7 bases, and 19 bases lay in between. Germline V CDR1 and CDR2: SQVTM, ANQGSEA. CDR3 length equals 13 residues. The CDR3, as DNA: TGCAGCGCGTTGGGGGATAGGTCGGGTGGCTACACCTTC. Translated: CSALGDRSGGYTF. Full variable domain (remainder filled in from reference TRBV29-1 and TRBJ1-2): SAVISQKPSRDICQRGTSLTIQCQVDSQVTMMFWYRQQPGQSLTLIATANQGSEATYESGFVIDKFPISRPNLTFSTLTVSNMSPEDSSIYLCSALGDRSGGYTFGSGTRLTVV.

This CDR3 is CSVEWYFGTGYGYTF. CDR3 DNA: TGCAGCGTTGAATGGTATTTTGGGACAGGGTATGGCTACACCTTC. The genes are TRBV29-1 and TRBJ1-2; 9 bases line up with TRBD1. There are 15 residues in the CDR3. CDR1 is SQVTM, CDR2 ANQGSEA, per germline. The V and J ends lost 2 bases and 5 bases, in that order; junction bases with no gene match: 9.

The chain joins TRBV5-5 to TRBJ2-5, with TRBD1 matching 7 bases. The CDR3 consists of 15 residues. Germline trimming cut 6 bases from V and 1 base from J; bases unmatched to any gene: 9. Germline loops: CDR1 SGHKS, CDR2 YYEKEE (reference sequence). CDR3 DNA sequence: TGTGCCAGCACCCGGGACAGAAGTTCCCAAGAGACCCAGTACTTC. Its protein product is CASTRDRSSQETQYF.

The V and J genes are TRBV12-3 or TRBV12-4 and TRBJ2-3; D may be TRBD1 (6 bases). This CDR3 has 14 residues. V was clipped by 7 bases and J by 4 bases, with 15 bases between them. The CDR3: CASTAGESSDTQYF. In DNA, the CDR3 is TGTGCCAGCACAGCAGGGGAATCCTCAGATACGCAGTATTTT.

The chain employs TRBV5-1 and TRBJ2-3, with a possible D match to TRBD1 (6 bases). Germline lookup yields CDR1 SGHRS and CDR2 YFSETQ. The CDR3 is 16 residues long. Trimming shortened V by 0 bases and J by 2 bases, and 13 bases separated the two germline ends. The CDR3 sequence is CASSLDDRIDTDTQYF. The CDR3 nucleotides are TGCGCCAGCAGCTTGGATGACAGGATAGACACAGATACGCAGTATTTT.

This clonotype appeared many times. The chain combines TRBV4-3 with TRBJ2-1; D gene unclear. Germline V gives CDR1 LGHNA, CDR2 YSLEER. V was shortened by 0 bases and J by 10 bases, with 16 bases between the two germline ends. This CDR3 has 15 amino acids. Written as DNA, the CDR3 is TGCGCCAGCAGCCAAGATCTCGGACCACTAAGAGAGCAGTTCTTC. The encoded protein is CASSQDLGPLREQFF.

Only a few counts were recorded for this clonotype. The V gene is TRBV27, the J gene TRBJ2-4; 13 bases agree with TRBD2. The CDR3 consists of 15 residues. Losses at the gene ends were 6 bases for V and 7 bases for J; bases not matched to a gene: 6. CDR1 and CDR2 from the germline V gene are MNHEY and SMNVEV (reference sequence). Written as DNA, the CDR3 is TGTGCCAGCAGGGGACTAGCGGGAAGGGGCAACATTCAGTACTTC. It specifies CASRGLAGRGNIQYF.

At least ten counts were recorded for this clonotype. This chain links TRBV10-3 with TRBJ2-3; D call uncertain. This CDR3 has 15 amino acids. Between the trimmed V and J ends, which lost 0 bases and 1 base, there was a span of 8 bases. The germline CDR1 and CDR2 sequences are ENHRY and SYGVKD. The CDR3 sequence: CAISESPSGTDTQYF. The CDR3 DNA is TGTGCCATCAGTGAGTCACCGTCTGGCACAGATACGCAGTATTTT.

The genes are TRBV7-2 and TRBJ2-1, with TRBD2 matching 9 bases. Germline V gene sequence: CDR1 SGHTA, CDR2 FQGNSA. Germline trimming cut 5 bases from V and 7 bases from J; bases unmatched to any gene: 15. The CDR3 runs 17 residues. Here the CDR3 reads CASSTTGAGGPGNEQFF. The CDR3 nucleotides read TGTGCCAGCAGCACGACTGGGGCGGGGGGGCCGGGGAATGAGCAGTTCTTC.

At least ten counts were recorded for this clonotype. The rearrangement uses TRBV6-1 and TRBJ2-3, with 8 bases aligning to TRBD2. The CDR3 spans 15 residues. V was pared by 8 bases and J by 0 bases, with 7 bases of the junction left unmatched. The germline CDR1 and CDR2 sequences are MNHNS and SASEGT. The CDR3 DNA follows: TGTGCCAGCCCCCACTCTAGCGGGAGCACAGATACGCAGTATTTT. This gives the protein CASPHSSGSTDTQYF.

This clonotype has ten or more counts. The genes are TRBV5-1 and TRBJ2-5, with D maybe TRBD1 (5 bases). The CDR3 consists of 13 residues. Germline CDR1 is SGHRS and CDR2 is YFSETQ. V was pared by 0 bases and J by 8 bases, with 11 bases between. CDR3 in DNA: TGCGCCAGCAGCTTGGAAAGGGGCGGCACCCAGTACTTC. Translation gives CASSLERGGTQYF.

This clonotype has a handful of counts. The J gene is TRBJ2-2, the V gene TRBV29-1; D is possibly TRBD2 (6 bases). The CDR3 is 13 residues long. Germline V gives CDR1 SQVTM, CDR2 ANQGSEA. V was clipped by 4 bases and J by 3 bases, with 9 bases between them. In DNA form, the CDR3 reads TGCAGCGTTGTAGGAGGGGACACCGGGGAGCTGTTTTTT. It translates to CSVVGGDTGELFF.

The rearrangement links TRBV9 to TRBJ2-7, with D possibly being TRBD1 (6 bases). This CDR3 spans 14 amino acids. Trimming left V 0 bases short and J 7 bases short, with 14 bases between. Germline CDR1 is SGDLS and CDR2 is YYNGEE. The CDR3 DNA follows: TGTGCCAGCAGCGTAGCTACCCTCGGGACAGAGCAGTACTTC. Its translation: CASSVATLGTEQYF. The full variable domain, its missing parts supplied by reference TRBV9 and TRBJ2-7, is DSGVTQTPKHLITATGQRVTLRCSPRSGDLSVYWYQQSLDQGLQFLIQYYNGEERAKGNILERFSAQQFPDLHSELNLSSLELGDSALYFCASSVATLGTEQYFGPGTRLTVT.